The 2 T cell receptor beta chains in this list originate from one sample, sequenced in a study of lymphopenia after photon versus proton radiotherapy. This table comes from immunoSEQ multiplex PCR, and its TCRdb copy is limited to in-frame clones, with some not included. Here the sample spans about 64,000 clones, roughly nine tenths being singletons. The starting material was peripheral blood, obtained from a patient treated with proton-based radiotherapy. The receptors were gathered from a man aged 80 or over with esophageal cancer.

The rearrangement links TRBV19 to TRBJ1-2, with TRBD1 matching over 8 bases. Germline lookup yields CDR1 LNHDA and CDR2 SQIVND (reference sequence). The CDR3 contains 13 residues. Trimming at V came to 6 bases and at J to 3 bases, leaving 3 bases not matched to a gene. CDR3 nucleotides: TGTGCCAGTAGCGGACAGGGCGACTATGGCTACACCTTC. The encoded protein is CASSGQGDYGYTF. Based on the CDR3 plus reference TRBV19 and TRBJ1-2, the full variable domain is DGGITQSPKYLFRKEGQNVTLSCEQNLNHDAMYWYRQDPGQGLRLIYYSQIVNDFQKGDIAEGYSVSREKKESFPLTVTSAQKNPTAFYLCASSGQGDYGYTFGSGTRLTVV.

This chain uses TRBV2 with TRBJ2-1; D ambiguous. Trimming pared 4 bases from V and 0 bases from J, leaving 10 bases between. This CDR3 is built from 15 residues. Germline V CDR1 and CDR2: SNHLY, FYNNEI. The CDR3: CASSAFTGSYNEQFF. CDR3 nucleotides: TGTGCCAGCAGTGCTTTTACGGGCTCCTACAATGAGCAGTTCTTC.